A single sample is the source of the 26 T cell receptor beta chains below, sequenced in a study of CD8+ T cells in alopecia areata. RNA, once extracted, was reverse transcribed into cDNA for use as the sequencing template. The assay was immunoSEQ multiplex PCR, and TCRdb's table has in-frame clones only and misses some. The sample has more than 95,000 clones; roughly 68% are singletons. Sequenced material: CD4+ T cells sorted from blood. Receptors originate from a human donor in good health.

The V and J genes are TRBV19 and TRBJ2-2, with 12 bases fitting TRBD1. CDR1 is LNHDA, CDR2 SQIVND, per germline (reference sequence). This CDR3 has 14 residues. Losses at the gene ends were 8 bases for V and 4 bases for J; bases not matched to a gene: 2. In nucleotides, the CDR3 is TGTGCCAGTCGGGACAGGGGGCGCACCGGGGAGCTGTTTTTT. Translation: CASRDRGRTGELFF.

This chain joins TRBV28 and TRBJ2-1, with TRBD2 identical over 7 bases. J gave up 0 bases and V 8 bases, and 4 bases lay outside the gene matches. Per germline, CDR1 MDHEN and CDR2 SYDVKM. This CDR3 spans 14 amino acids. CDR3 loop: CASGLEDSYNEQFF. CDR3 sequence (DNA): TGTGCCAGCGGACTAGAAGACTCCTACAATGAGCAGTTCTTC.

V is TRBV27 and J is TRBJ1-5, with TRBD1 as a possible D gene (6 bases). The CDR3 is made up of 17 amino acids. V lost 1 base and J lost 6, with 19 bases in between. Per germline, CDR1 MNHEY and CDR2 SMNVEV (reference sequence). The CDR3 nucleotides read TGTGCCAGCAGTTTATACCCACCAGGGAGGGGGGGTCAGCCCCAGCATTTT. This translates into CASSLYPPGRGGQPQHF.

The chain links TRBV2 to TRBJ1-2; maybe TRBD1 (6 bases). With 5 bases removed from V and 3 bases from J, the gap between germline ends came to 10 bases. This CDR3 region has 13 residues. CDR1 and CDR2 from the germline V gene are SNHLY and FYNNEI. DNA for the CDR3: TGTGCCAGCAGTATAAGGGGGGACTATGGCTACACCTTC. Amino acid sequence: CASSIRGDYGYTF.

This clone was observed a few times. The rearrangement joins TRBV4-1 to TRBJ2-5; D is ambiguous. The V end lost 0 bases, the J end lost 5 bases, and 19 bases lay between the germline ends. The CDR3 covers 17 residues. Germline CDR1 is MGHRA and CDR2 is YSYEKL. The CDR3 spells CASSQDRSDWDGETQYF. The CDR3 DNA reads as TGCGCCAGCAGCCAAGATAGGAGTGATTGGGATGGGGAGACCCAGTACTTC.

The CDR3, as DNA: TGCAGCGTTGGAATTGCCCGAGGGGATGAGCAGTTCTTC. As protein: CSVGIARGDEQFF. The chain joins TRBV29-1 to TRBJ2-1; TRBD1 or TRBD2 may be the D gene (5 bases each). CDR1 and CDR2 (germline): SQVTM, ANQGSEA. The ends were cut back, 4 bases at V and 8 bases at J, with 15 bases in the middle. This CDR3 is 13 amino acids long.

The V and J genes are TRBV29-1 and TRBJ1-4; 9 nucleotides line up with TRBD1. The CDR3 has 14 residues. Germline loops: CDR1 SQVTM, CDR2 ANQGSEA. V lost 7 bases to trimming and J lost 7 bases; unmatched junction nucleotides: 10. In DNA, the CDR3 is TGCAGCGGCCTCCAGACAGGGGGGACTGAAAAACTGTTTTTT. Protein sequence: CSGLQTGGTEKLFF.

The rearrangement joins TRBV2 to TRBJ1-5; TRBD1 might be the D (5 bases). Trimming removed 2 bases from V and 0 bases from J, with 14 bases in between. The CDR3 is 17 amino acids. Germline V gives CDR1 SNHLY, CDR2 FYNNEI. As DNA, the CDR3 is TGTGCCAGCAGTGAAAGGGACCCCAAGTATAGCAATCAGCCCCAGCATTTT. Protein sequence: CASSERDPKYSNQPQHF.

The chain carries TRBV19 and TRBJ1-5; a possible D gene is TRBD1 (6 bases). Germline V lookup: CDR1 LNHDA, CDR2 SQIVND (reference sequence). Trimming took off 0 bases at V and 2 bases at J, with 8 bases between the two ends. This CDR3 has 15 amino acids. This CDR3 is CASSIEGARNQPQHF. Here the CDR3 DNA reads TGTGCCAGTAGTATAGAGGGGGCCCGCAATCAGCCCCAGCATTTT.

There are a few counts of this clone. The chain has TRBV7-2 and TRBJ2-7; maybe TRBD1 (6 bases). CDR1 and CDR2 from the germline V gene are SGHTA and FQGNSA. This CDR3 is built from 15 residues. Deletions cut 1 base from V and 1 base from J, with 11 bases between. Written as DNA, the CDR3 is TGTGCCAGCAGCTTAGTAGGAACAGGGTCCTACGAGCAGTACTTC. Translated, it gives CASSLVGTGSYEQYF.

The chain's CDR3 is CASSLQDTYNEQFF. CDR3 in DNA: TGCGCCAGCAGCTTGCAGGACACTTACAATGAGCAGTTCTTC. The chain uses TRBV5-1 and TRBJ2-1; possibly TRBD1 for D (5 bases). V was cut by 1 base and J by 4 bases, with 9 bases left in between. Germline V gene data show CDR1 as SGHRS and CDR2 as YFSETQ. This CDR3 comprises 14 residues.

The chain couples TRBV27 to TRBJ2-4; the D is unclear. The V end lost 8 bases, the J end lost 5 bases, and 13 bases lay between the germline ends. CDR3 size: 13 residues. Germline V gene lookup returns CDR1 MNHEY and CDR2 SMNVEV (reference sequence). CDR3 nucleotide sequence: TGTGCCAGCCGATTAACAAGGGAAAACATTCAGTACTTC. Translation: CASRLTRENIQYF.

This clone occurred once. This rearrangement joins TRBV11-2 to TRBJ2-3; 8 bases are shared with TRBD2. This CDR3 is 16 amino acids long. V was pared by 2 bases and J by 2 bases, with 6 bases of the junction left unmatched. Per the germline V gene, CDR1 is SGHAT and CDR2 is FQNNGV. CDR3 sequence: CASSLTAGADTDTQYF. The CDR3 DNA sequence: TGTGCCAGCAGCTTAACAGCGGGGGCGGACACAGATACGCAGTATTTT.

The chain uses TRBV29-1 and TRBJ2-1, with D hard to call. There are 10 residues in the CDR3. V lost 7 bases and J lost 5, with 6 bases in between. The V gene's germline CDR1 is SQVTM and CDR2 ANQGSEA. The CDR3 here is CSGTNNEQFF. The CDR3 nucleotides read TGCAGCGGAACTAACAATGAGCAGTTCTTC.

This clone was found once. The CDR3 here is CAWSQKLNTEAFF. DNA of the CDR3: TGTGCCTGGAGTCAGAAACTGAACACTGAAGCTTTCTTT. The rearrangement uses TRBV30 and TRBJ1-1; no clear D gene. The germline V and J ends were trimmed by 2 bases and 0 bases, with 7 bases remaining between them. The CDR3 is 13 residues long. Germline V gives CDR1 GTSNPN, CDR2 SVGIG (reference sequence).

This clone was seen only a few times. The chain has TRBV18 and TRBJ2-7; no clear D gene. The V and J ends lost 4 bases and 3 bases respectively, with 7 bases between them. Looked up from germline, CDR1 is KGHSH and CDR2 is LQKENI. The CDR3 is made up of 12 amino acids. The CDR3 sequence: CASSLQSYEQYF. CDR3 sequence (DNA): TGTGCCAGCTCACTTCAGAGCTACGAGCAGTACTTC. The full variable domain, rest sourced from reference TRBV18 and TRBJ2-7, is NAGVMQNPRHLVRRRGQEARLRCSPMKGHSHVYWYRQLPEEGLKFMVYLQKENIIDESGMPKERFSAEFPKEGPSILRIQQVVRGDSAAYFCASSLQSYEQYFGPGTRLTVT.

V is TRBV9 and J is TRBJ1-3; 7 bases map to TRBD1. V shed 0 bases, J shed 3 bases, and the junction held 3 bases outside the gene matches. This CDR3 region has 15 residues. The germline V gene encodes CDR1 SGDLS and CDR2 YYNGEE. CDR3 loop: CASSVEGAGGNTIYF. The CDR3 DNA sequence: TGTGCCAGCAGCGTAGAGGGGGCCGGTGGAAACACCATATATTTT.

This clone has more than one count but fewer than ten. This chain uses TRBV29-1 with TRBJ2-5; D perhaps matches TRBD1 (6 bases). Germline lookup yields CDR1 SQVTM and CDR2 ANQGSEA. There are 13 residues in the CDR3. Trimming shortened V by 6 bases and J by 4 bases, and 15 bases separated the two germline ends. The CDR3 protein is CSVPGAVRETQYF. CDR3 in DNA: TGCAGCGTCCCAGGGGCGGTAAGAGAGACCCAGTACTTC.

The chain joins TRBV2 to TRBJ1-2, with 10 positions matching TRBD1. Per the germline V gene, CDR1 is SNHLY and CDR2 is FYNNEI. This CDR3 has 12 residues. V lost 5 bases to trimming and J lost 7 bases; unmatched junction nucleotides: 1. CDR3 nucleotides: TGTGCCAGCAGTCGGGACAGGGGTGGCTACACCTTC. Protein: CASSRDRGGYTF. Drawing the rest from reference TRBV2 and TRBJ1-2, the complete variable domain is EPEVTQTPSHQVTQMGQEVILRCVPISNHLYFYWYRQILGQKVEFLVSFYNNEISEKSEIFDDQFSVERPDGSNFTLKIRSTKLEDSAMYFCASSRDRGGYTFGSGTRLTVV.

CDR3 residues: CASSLEDHGYTF. The DNA for the CDR3 is TGTGCCAGCAGCTTAGAGGACCATGGCTACACCTTC. The V gene is TRBV7-9, the J gene TRBJ1-2; no clear D gene. The V end lost 1 base, the J end lost 6 bases, and 6 bases lay between the germline ends. Germline V CDR1 and CDR2: SEHNR, FQNEAQ (reference sequence). The CDR3 consists of 12 residues.

About this clone: The same CDR3 arises from other DNA sequences in this sample as well. This sequence joins TRBV10-2 and TRBJ1-2; D gene ambiguous. The CDR3 has 13 residues. Germline V gene lookup returns CDR1 WSHSY and CDR2 SAAADI. Trimming left V 7 bases short and J 3 bases short, with 12 bases between. CDR3 protein: CASTGTGDYGYTF. CDR3 sequence (DNA): TGCGCCAGCACCGGCACTGGCGACTATGGCTACACCTTC.

The genes are TRBV6-5 and TRBJ2-2; TRBD2 might be the D (5 bases). Germline-derived CDR1 and CDR2 are MNHEY and SVGAGI. The CDR3 spans 15 residues. The ends were cut back, 6 bases at V and 6 bases at J, with 17 bases in the middle. Written as DNA, the CDR3 is TGTGCCAGCAGCCCCGTAGGAGGAGTCTCCGGGGAGCTGTTTTTT. Its protein is CASSPVGGVSGELFF.

This clone came up many times. This chain uses TRBV7-2 with TRBJ2-5; TRBD1 matches at 12 bases. Per germline, CDR1 SGHTA and CDR2 FQGNSA. V shed 0 bases, J shed 6 bases, and the junction held 5 bases outside the gene matches. The CDR3 extends over 16 amino acids. Here the CDR3 reads CASSLAVGQGAKTQYF. CDR3 DNA: TGTGCCAGCAGCTTAGCGGTGGGACAGGGGGCGAAGACCCAGTACTTC.

The CDR3: CASSDPPTGVETQYF. The CDR3 DNA reads as TGCGCCAGCAGTGACCCACCGACAGGGGTGGAGACCCAGTACTTC. The chain employs TRBV10-2 and TRBJ2-5; 8 bases are shared with TRBD1. CDR3 size: 15 residues. Germline V gives CDR1 WSHSY, CDR2 SAAADI. Trimming at V came to 3 bases and at J to 5 bases, leaving 8 bases not matched to a gene.

This clone was seen just once. The chain has TRBV11-2 and TRBJ2-5, with D possibly called TRBD1 or TRBD2 (5 bases each). V lost 1 base, J lost 3 bases, and 6 bases lay in between. Per germline, CDR1 SGHAT and CDR2 FQNNGV. The CDR3 length is 13 residues. CDR3 protein: CASSLGGEETQYF. CDR3 DNA sequence: TGTGCCAGCAGCTTAGGAGGGGAAGAGACCCAGTACTTC.

Here the CDR3 reads CASSLGRERNEQFF. The CDR3 nucleotides read TGTGCCAGCAGCTTAGGAAGAGAAAGAAATGAGCAGTTCTTC. This chain joins TRBV11-2 and TRBJ2-1, with unresolved D. CDR1 SGHAT and CDR2 FQNNGV come from the germline V gene. The CDR3 runs to 14 residues. Trimming removed 1 base at V and 7 bases at J, with 11 bases between.